One T cell receptor (beta chain) is described in this entry. Germline lookup yields CDR1 SEHNR and CDR2 FQNEAQ (reference sequence). The V gene lost 3 bases and the J gene lost 6 bases, with 5 bases spanning the gap. The CDR3 loop spans 12 amino acids. This sample was taken from a study of blood T cell repertoires in COVID-19. Overall study context: The analysed material was cDNA or gDNA that came from T cells, B-cell-depleted T cells, or PBMCs.

Using immunoSEQ multiplex PCR, the repertoire was profiled, and TCRdb retains in-frame clones only, with some absent. The table shows around 170,000 clones, with about 88% occurring only once. The TCR originated in a man in his 60s with acute or convalescent COVID-19. V is TRBV7-9 and J is TRBJ2-2, with D hard to call. The specimen was peripheral blood. In DNA form, the CDR3 reads TGTGCCAGCAGCTTGTCGGCCGGGGAGCTGTTTTTT. Translating gives CASSLSAGELFF.